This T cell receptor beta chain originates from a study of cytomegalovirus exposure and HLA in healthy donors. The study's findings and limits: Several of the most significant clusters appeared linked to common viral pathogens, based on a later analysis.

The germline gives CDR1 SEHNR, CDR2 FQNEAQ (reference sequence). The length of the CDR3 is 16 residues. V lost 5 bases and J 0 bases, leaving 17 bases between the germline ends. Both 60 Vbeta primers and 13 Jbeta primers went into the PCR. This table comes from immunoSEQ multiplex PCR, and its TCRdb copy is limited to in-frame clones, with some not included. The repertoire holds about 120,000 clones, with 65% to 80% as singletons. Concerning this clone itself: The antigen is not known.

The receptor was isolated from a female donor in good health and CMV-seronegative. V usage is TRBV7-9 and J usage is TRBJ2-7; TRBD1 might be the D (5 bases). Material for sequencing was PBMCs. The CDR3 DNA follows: TGTGCCAGCAGCCCTTCGTTCAGGGAAAGCTCCTACGAGCAGTACTTC. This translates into CASSPSFRESSYEQYF.